This passage covers 27 T cell receptor beta chains from one sample sequenced in a study of neurological immune-mediated disorders. One entry per CDR3 protein results from TCRdb running MiXCR on the 5' RACE reads. The sample has roughly 20,000 distinct CDR3 sequences, roughly 17% seen once; the top ten hold 7.5%. Sequencing was carried out using CD8+ T cells from blood. Every receptor here comes from a woman between 18 and 30 years old with multiple sclerosis.

In this sample, this clonotype turned up many times. V is TRBV20-1 and J is TRBJ1-3, with a tentative D call TRBD1 (6 bases). Germline V lookup: CDR1 DFQATT, CDR2 SNEGSKA (reference sequence). V was cut by 3 bases and J by 3 bases, with 9 bases left in between. There are 13 residues in the CDR3. This CDR3 reads CSASEGDGNTIYF. The CDR3 nucleotides read TGCAGTGCTAGCGAGGGGGATGGAAACACCATATATTTT.

V and J are TRBV27 and TRBJ1-4, with D possibly being TRBD1 (6 bases). CDR3 length: 15 residues. Germline CDR1 MNHEY, CDR2 SMNVEV (reference sequence). Trimming shortened V by 2 bases and J by 3 bases, and 10 bases separated the two germline ends. DNA for the CDR3: TGTGCCAGCAGTTTACTCACAGGGTCTAATGAAAAACTGTTTTTT. Encoded protein: CASSLLTGSNEKLFF. The full variable domain, rest sourced from reference TRBV27 and TRBJ1-4, is EAQVTQNPRYLITVTGKKLTVTCSQNMNHEYMSWYRQDPGLGLRQIYYSMNVEVTDKGDVPEGYKVSRKEKRNFPLILESPSPNQTSLYFCASSLLTGSNEKLFFGSGTQLSVL.

This clonotype appeared many times. The V and J genes are TRBV5-5 and TRBJ1-5; unclear D gene. With 0 bases removed from V and 2 bases from J, the gap between germline ends came to 9 bases. Germline lookup yields CDR1 SGHKS and CDR2 YYEKEE (reference sequence). The CDR3 has 15 residues. DNA of the CDR3: TGTGCCAGCAGCTTGGCGAGCCGCGGCAATCAGCCCCAGCATTTT. Its translation is CASSLASRGNQPQHF.

This clonotype was recorded once. The chain uses TRBV5-1 and TRBJ2-2; D is unresolved. V was clipped by 4 bases and J by 5 bases, with 12 bases between them. Germline V gives CDR1 SGHRS, CDR2 YFSETQ. This CDR3 region has 14 residues. CDR3 in DNA: TGCGCCAGCAGCCCCCGGGCCCCTACCGGGGAGCTGTTTTTT. As protein: CASSPRAPTGELFF.

The rearrangement links TRBV24-1 to TRBJ1-1; TRBD1 might be the D (6 bases). Germline CDR1 is KGHDR and CDR2 is SFDVKD. The length of the CDR3 is 16 residues. Trimming pared 6 bases from V and 1 base from J, leaving 17 bases between. The CDR3 coding sequence is TGTGCCACCAGTCGAGGGGGAGGTGGAAAGAACACTGAAGCTTTCTTT. Its translation: CATSRGGGGKNTEAFF.

The chain has TRBV20-1 and TRBJ2-1; 14 bases fit TRBD2. CDR1 is DFQATT, CDR2 SNEGSKA, per germline (reference sequence). The trim removed 3 bases at V and 1 base at J, leaving 2 bases unmatched. The CDR3 contains 16 residues. CDR3 amino acids: CSARGLAGESYNEQFF. CDR3 in DNA: TGCAGTGCTAGGGGACTAGCGGGGGAATCCTACAATGAGCAGTTCTTC.

This clonotype was seen many times. The V and J genes are TRBV15 and TRBJ2-3; 7 nucleotides agree with TRBD2. This CDR3 has 15 residues. V trimming: 0 bases; J trimming: 0 bases; junction bases outside the gene matches: 0. Per the germline V gene, CDR1 is LNHNV and CDR2 is YYDKDF (reference sequence). In nucleotides, the CDR3 is TGTGCCACCAGCAGAGAGCGGGGGAGCACAGATACGCAGTATTTT. Amino acids: CATSRERGSTDTQYF.

This clonotype was counted a few times. The chain links TRBV24-1 to TRBJ2-1; 9 bases map to TRBD1. J lost 8 bases, V lost 10 bases, and 11 bases had no gene match. Germline V CDR1 and CDR2: KGHDR, SFDVKD. The CDR3 spans 14 residues. As DNA, the CDR3 is TGTGCCACAGAGGGGACAGGGTCTATGTATGAGCAGTTCTTC. Its protein product is CATEGTGSMYEQFF.

This clonotype was detected ten times or more. The chain couples TRBV5-6 to TRBJ1-2; 8 bases match TRBD1. J gave up 7 bases and V 3 bases, and 8 bases lay outside the gene matches. Germline V gives CDR1 SGHDT, CDR2 YYEEEE. This CDR3 has 14 residues. CDR3 sequence: CASSYGQGIGGYTF. The DNA of the CDR3 is TGTGCCAGCAGCTACGGACAGGGAATTGGTGGCTACACCTTC.

This clonotype was seen repeatedly, ten times or more. The rearrangement links TRBV14 to TRBJ2-7, with a tentative D call TRBD1 (5 bases). Between the trimmed V and J ends, which lost 0 bases and 5 bases, there was a span of 14 bases. Germline assignment: CDR1 SGHDN and CDR2 FVKESK. CDR3 length: 15 residues. This CDR3 is CASSQDRAGIHEQYF. CDR3 nucleotides: TGTGCCAGCAGCCAAGATCGGGCAGGGATCCACGAGCAGTACTTC. Looking up the rest from reference TRBV14 and TRBJ2-7 gives the full variable domain: EAGVTQFPSHSVIEKGQTVTLRCDPISGHDNLYWYRRVMGKEIKFLLHFVKESKQDESGMPNNRFLAERTGGTYSTLKVQPAELEDSGVYFCASSQDRAGIHEQYFGPGTRLTVT.

This clonotype has ten or more counts. The genes are TRBV7-2 and TRBJ2-7, with TRBD2 identical over 9 bases. The CDR3 runs to 16 residues. Trimming cost V 1 base and J 5 bases; bases outside gene matches: 9. Germline CDR1 and CDR2: SGHTA and FQGNSA. The CDR3 sequence is CASSLVGSGRYDEQYV. The CDR3 nucleotides are TGTGCCAGCAGCTTAGTGGGAAGCGGGAGGTACGACGAGCAGTACGTC.

In this sample, this clonotype turned up many times. CDR3 region: CASRDRTHYEQYF. In DNA, the CDR3 is TGTGCCAGCAGGGACAGGACCCACTACGAGCAGTACTTC. The V call is TRBV6-2 or TRBV6-3, the J call TRBJ2-7; TRBD1 matches 7 bases. The CDR3 has 13 residues. Germline-derived CDR1 and CDR2 are MNHEY and SVGEGT. Trimming at V came to 6 bases and at J to 3 bases, leaving 5 bases not matched to a gene.

The chain joins TRBV15 to TRBJ1-2, with unresolved D. There are 12 residues in the CDR3. The V end lost 1 base, the J end lost 7 bases, and 7 bases lay between the germline ends. CDR1 is LNHNV and CDR2 is YYDKDF in the germline V gene (reference sequence). The CDR3 region has the DNA TGTGCCACCAGCAGAGGAAGACTTGGCTACACCTTC. Translated: CATSRGRLGYTF. Together with reference TRBV15 and TRBJ1-2, the CDR3 gives the full variable domain: DAMVIQNPRYQVTQFGKPVTLSCSQTLNHNVMYWYQQKSSQAPKLLFHYYDKDFNNEADTPDNFQSRRPNTSFCFLDIRSPGLGDTAMYLCATSRGRLGYTFGSGTRLTVV.

This clonotype has a count of ten or more. The chain joins TRBV5-5 to TRBJ2-1, with D unresolved. The germline V and J ends were trimmed by 0 bases and 8 bases, with 12 bases remaining between them. The CDR3 is made up of 14 amino acids. CDR1 is SGHKS, CDR2 YYEKEE, per germline (reference sequence). DNA for the CDR3: TGTGCCAGCAGCTTGGGGTCGCCGTGGGATGAGCAGTTCTTC. Encoded protein: CASSLGSPWDEQFF.

There are many counts of this clonotype. CDR3 bases: TGTGCCAGCAGCGTAGAAGAGGATACGCAGTATTTT. Its protein is CASSVEEDTQYF. The V and J genes are TRBV9 and TRBJ2-3; D uncertain. V dropped 0 bases and J dropped 6 bases, with 5 bases sitting between them. The CDR3 contains 12 residues. Looked up from germline, CDR1 is SGDLS and CDR2 is YYNGEE. The full variable domain, rest sourced from reference TRBV9 and TRBJ2-3, is DSGVTQTPKHLITATGQRVTLRCSPRSGDLSVYWYQQSLDQGLQFLIQYYNGEERAKGNILERFSAQQFPDLHSELNLSSLELGDSALYFCASSVEEDTQYFGPGTRLTVL.

A single count supports this clonotype. This CDR3 is CASSDWETQYF. The CDR3 coding sequence is TGTGCCAGCAGTGATTGGGAGACCCAGTACTTC. The genes are TRBV25-1 and TRBJ2-5; D ambiguous. There are 11 residues in the CDR3. The germline V and J ends were trimmed by 3 bases and 5 bases, with 4 bases remaining between them. The germline gives CDR1 MGHDK, CDR2 SYGVNS.

The table lists this clonotype with many counts. The CDR3 is CASSLEDLGNYGYTF. For the CDR3, the DNA is TGTGCCAGCAGCTTGGAGGACCTCGGTAACTATGGCTACACCTTC. The genes are TRBV5-5 and TRBJ1-2; D is ambiguous. The CDR3 is made up of 15 amino acids. With 0 bases removed from V and 1 base from J, the gap between germline ends came to 10 bases. Germline loops: CDR1 SGHKS, CDR2 YYEKEE (reference sequence). The entire variable domain, with the rest obtained from reference TRBV5-5 and TRBJ1-2, is as follows: DAGVTQSPTHLIKTRGQQVTLRCSPISGHKSVSWYQQVLGQGPQFIFQYYEKEERGRGNFPDRFSARQFPNYSSELNVNALLLGDSALYLCASSLEDLGNYGYTFGSGTRLTVV.

This clonotype was found many times. The rearrangement links TRBV20-1 to TRBJ2-6; 10 nucleotides align to TRBD1. The CDR3 spans 18 residues. V lost 5 bases, J lost 1 base, and 11 bases stayed unmatched. The germline gives CDR1 DFQATT, CDR2 SNEGSKA (reference sequence). This CDR3 is CSAQGQGSSISGANVLTF. DNA for the CDR3: TGCAGTGCTCAGGGACAGGGGTCATCTATTTCTGGGGCCAACGTCCTGACTTTC.

This clonotype has at least ten counts. The rearrangement joins TRBV5-1 to TRBJ2-2; D ambiguous. This CDR3 region has 12 residues. V lost 7 bases to trimming and J lost 3 bases, with 7 bases between them. Germline V gene data show CDR1 as SGHRS and CDR2 as YFSETQ. The CDR3 region has the DNA TGCGCCAGCGCCAGGTACACCGGGGAGCTGTTTTTT. This translates into CASARYTGELFF.

This clonotype was detected ten times or more. The chain has TRBV28 and TRBJ1-5; D not resolved. CDR1 is MDHEN, CDR2 SYDVKM, per germline. The germline V and J ends were trimmed by 8 bases and 3 bases, with 17 bases remaining between them. The CDR3 length is 15 residues. The CDR3 reads CASEGTGDNNQPQHF. The CDR3 bases are TGTGCCAGCGAAGGAACTGGAGACAACAATCAGCCCCAGCATTTT.

The table lists this clonotype with many counts. The chain carries TRBV20-1 and TRBJ2-1; 10 bases map to TRBD2. After removal of 0 bases from V and 8 bases from J, the junction contained 7 bases not matched to a gene. Germline-derived CDR1 and CDR2 are DFQATT and SNEGSKA (reference sequence). This CDR3 spans 15 amino acids. The CDR3 is CSARELASGSYEQFF. The CDR3, as DNA: TGCAGTGCTAGAGAATTGGCTAGCGGGAGTTATGAGCAGTTCTTC.

By its share, this clonotype is medium-sized. V and J are TRBV20-1 and TRBJ2-7; 7 bases align to TRBD1. The germline gives CDR1 DFQATT, CDR2 SNEGSKA (reference sequence). The CDR3 contains 14 residues. V shed 4 bases and J 2 bases; nucleotides not matched to a gene: 8. The chain's CDR3 is CSANLLTGTYEQYF. The CDR3 coding sequence is TGCAGTGCTAACCTCCTGACAGGGACCTACGAGCAGTACTTC.

The rearrangement links TRBV11-2 to TRBJ2-1; D is possibly TRBD2 (6 bases). The V end lost 5 bases, the J end lost 8 bases, and 19 bases lay between the germline ends. This CDR3 region has 15 residues. Per germline, CDR1 SGHAT and CDR2 FQNNGV. CDR3 sequence: CASSPSPGSGHEQFF. The CDR3 region has the DNA TGTGCCAGCAGCCCGTCGCCGGGTAGCGGTCATGAGCAGTTCTTC.

Many counts were recorded for this clonotype. The rearrangement links TRBV14 to TRBJ2-5; 7 nucleotides align to TRBD1. The CDR3 sequence is 16 residues long. With V trimmed by 5 bases and J by 2 bases, 11 bases remained unmatched. CDR1 and CDR2 from the germline V gene are SGHDN and FVKESK. CDR3 DNA: TGTGCCAGCAGCGAGACACAGGGGACGGAGCAAGAGACCCAGTACTTC. Translating gives CASSETQGTEQETQYF.

In this sample, this clonotype turned up many times. V gene TRBV5-1 combines with J gene TRBJ2-3; no firm D call. Trimming removed 4 bases at V and 6 bases at J, with 18 bases between. Per the germline V gene, CDR1 is SGHRS and CDR2 is YFSETQ. This CDR3 has 15 amino acids. The CDR3 nucleotides read TGCGCCAGCAGCGTAGAAGGTCGGTCGTTCGATACGCAGTATTTT. Translation gives CASSVEGRSFDTQYF.

This clonotype showed up many times. The chain combines TRBV12-3 or TRBV12-4 with TRBJ2-7; 11 positions agree with TRBD2. The V segment lost 5 bases and the J segment 4 bases; nucleotides outside the gene matches: 7. This CDR3 has 15 residues. In DNA form, the CDR3 reads TGTGCCAGCAGTCCTAGCGGGGGGCCACCTTACGAGCAGTACTTC. The encoded protein is CASSPSGGPPYEQYF.

The genes are TRBV28 and TRBJ2-2; 8 bases align to TRBD2. This CDR3 spans 15 amino acids. V was clipped by 11 bases and J by 0 bases; unmatched bases: 8. The germline CDR1 and CDR2 sequences are MDHEN and SYDVKM. CDR3 protein: CAVTSGGSNTGELFF. DNA for the CDR3: TGTGCCGTGACCTCGGGGGGGTCGAACACCGGGGAGCTGTTTTTT.